This T cell receptor (beta chain) is from a study of cytomegalovirus exposure and HLA in healthy donors. This clone was found once. The primer mix had 60 Vbeta and 13 Jbeta primers. The table came from immunoSEQ multiplex PCR; TCRdb's copy has only in-frame clones and leaves some out. The sample has about 100,000 clones, about 74% seen once; the top ten hold more than 4.5%. This TCR was recovered from a female donor in good health and CMV-seropositive. Sequences were obtained from PBMCs.

In DNA, the CDR3 is TGTGCCAGCAGCTTAGCGTCTGGGGGGGGCTCTGGAAACACCATATATTTT. Residues: CASSLASGGGSGNTIYF. The chain recombines TRBV7-2 with TRBJ1-3; maybe TRBD1 (5 bases). This CDR3 comprises 17 residues. In germline, CDR1 is SGHTA, CDR2 FQGNSA. Trimming pared 0 bases from V and 0 bases from J, leaving 12 bases between. Using reference TRBV7-2 and TRBJ1-3 for the parts outside the CDR3, the full variable domain is GAGVSQSPSNKVTEKGKDVELRCDPISGHTALYWYRQSLGQGLEFLIYFQGNSAPDKSGLPSDRFSAERTGGSVSTLTIQRTQQEDSAVYLCASSLASGGGSGNTIYFGEGSWLTVV.